Presented here are 17 T cell receptor beta chains from one specimen sequenced in a study of neurological immune-mediated disorders. TCRdb used MiXCR to reprocess the 5' RACE reads, holding one entry per CDR3 protein. The profile shows fewer than 90,000 distinct CDR3 sequences, 10% to 13% of them singletons. The time point denotes: longitudinal time-point 1 (baseline). Sequencing input: PBMCs. Receptor source: a man under 40 in good health.

The genes are TRBV19 and TRBJ2-1; D possibly uses TRBD1 or TRBD2 (5 bases each). V lost 3 bases and J 6 bases, leaving 15 bases between the germline ends. Germline CDR1 reads LNHDA; CDR2 reads SQIVND (reference sequence). CDR3 length: 15 amino acids. CDR3 amino acids: CASSIQGPGGNEQFF. CDR3 nucleotide sequence: TGTGCCAGTAGTATCCAGGGACCCGGCGGCAATGAGCAGTTCTTC.

The chain links TRBV6-5 to TRBJ2-1, with D tentatively TRBD1 or TRBD2 (5 bases each). V lost 6 bases and J 3 bases, leaving 18 bases between the germline ends. This CDR3 spans 16 amino acids. Germline-derived CDR1 and CDR2 are MNHEY and SVGAGI. The CDR3 loop reads CASREGADKSYNEQFF. CDR3 nucleotide sequence: TGTGCCAGCAGGGAAGGAGCGGACAAGAGCTACAATGAGCAGTTCTTC.

Ten or more counts support this clonotype. This chain joins TRBV20-1 and TRBJ2-3, with D possibly TRBD2 on 6 matching bases. CDR1 and CDR2 from the germline V gene are DFQATT and SNEGSKA (reference sequence). This CDR3 region has 18 residues. The V and J ends lost 0 bases and 1 base respectively, with 20 bases between them. The CDR3: CSARDPLATVLGTDTQYF. DNA for the CDR3: TGCAGTGCTAGAGATCCCCTAGCGACAGTACTCGGCACAGATACGCAGTATTTT.

The chain uses TRBV5-1 and TRBJ1-1; tentatively, D is TRBD1 (5 bases). Per germline, CDR1 SGHRS and CDR2 YFSETQ. The length of the CDR3 is 12 residues. V was clipped by 4 bases and J by 13 bases, with 17 bases between them. CDR3 protein: CASSVDTEKDFF. Written as DNA, the CDR3 is TGCGCCAGCAGCGTGGACACCGAAAAAGATTTCTTT.

This clonotype was detected ten times or more. The chain links TRBV27 to TRBJ2-3, with TRBD2 identical over 11 bases. J lost 2 bases, V lost 6 bases, and 10 bases had no gene match. CDR1 is MNHEY and CDR2 is SMNVEV in the germline V gene (reference sequence). The CDR3 runs 17 residues. The CDR3 loop is CASSSEGLAAYTDTQYF. In DNA, the CDR3 is TGTGCCAGCAGCTCCGAGGGACTAGCGGCCTACACAGATACGCAGTATTTT.

The chain links TRBV18 to TRBJ2-4; 7 bases fit TRBD1. Losses at the gene ends were 1 base for V and 1 base for J; bases not matched to a gene: 7. CDR3 length: 17 residues. In germline, CDR1 is KGHSH, CDR2 LQKENI. The CDR3 loop is CASSPQDRQGAKNIQYF. CDR3 sequence (DNA): TGTGCCAGCTCACCACAGGACAGGCAGGGGGCCAAAAACATTCAGTACTTC. Using reference TRBV18 and TRBJ2-4 for the parts outside the CDR3, the full variable domain is NAGVMQNPRHLVRRRGQEARLRCSPMKGHSHVYWYRQLPEEGLKFMVYLQKENIIDESGMPKERFSAEFPKEGPSILRIQQVVRGDSAAYFCASSPQDRQGAKNIQYFGAGTRLSVL.

At least ten counts were recorded for this clonotype. This chain joins TRBV13 and TRBJ2-1, with TRBD2 matching 8 bases. The junction had 2 bases not matched to a gene; V was cut back by 4 bases and J by 0 bases. The CDR3 loop spans 15 amino acids. Germline CDR1 PRHDT, CDR2 FYEKMQ (reference sequence). The CDR3: CASSSSGSSYNEQFF. CDR3 nucleotide sequence: TGTGCCAGCAGCTCAAGCGGGAGCTCCTACAATGAGCAGTTCTTC.

A remark on this clonotype: A much larger clone differs by one base, so this may be a read error. The V gene is TRBV15, the J gene TRBJ1-1, with 7 bases aligning to TRBD1. V lost 1 base, J lost 7 bases, and 9 bases stayed unmatched. From germline, CDR1 is LNHNV and CDR2 YYDKDF (reference sequence). This CDR3 is 15 amino acids long. CDR3 region: CATSRAGQYPIEAFF. The CDR3 bases are TGTGCCACCAGCAGAGCGGGACAGTACCCAATTGAAGCTTTCTTT.

This clonotype was found many times. This chain uses TRBV5-1 with TRBJ2-3; TRBD2 aligns across 8 bases. The CDR3 is 15 amino acids. The germline CDR1 and CDR2 sequences are SGHRS and YFSETQ. The V segment lost 2 bases and the J segment 3 bases; nucleotides outside the gene matches: 5. The DNA for the CDR3 is TGCGCCAGCAGCTTTGTGACGGGAGGGACAGATACGCAGTATTTT. As protein: CASSFVTGGTDTQYF.

This clonotype was counted at least ten times. The genes are TRBV7-3 and TRBJ2-1, with D perhaps given as TRBD1 or TRBD2 (5 bases each). V was pared by 5 bases and J by 5 bases, with 16 bases between. The CDR3 consists of 15 residues. Germline lookup yields CDR1 SGHTA and CDR2 FQGTGA. DNA of the CDR3: TGTGCCAGCAGCGGTAGCGTGGGGACCAACAATGAGCAGTTCTTC. This translates into CASSGSVGTNNEQFF. Variable domain in full (rest from reference TRBV7-3 and TRBJ2-1): GAGVSQTPSNKVTEKGKYVELRCDPISGHTALYWYRQSLGQGPEFLIYFQGTGAADDSGLPNDRFFAVRPEGSVSTLKIQRTERGDSAVYLCASSGSVGTNNEQFFGPGTRLTVL.

In this sample, this clonotype turned up many times. The rearrangement joins TRBV7-2 to TRBJ2-2; 10 nucleotides line up with TRBD2. The CDR3 runs 16 residues. The junction had 9 bases not matched to a gene; V was cut back by 6 bases and J by 5 bases. Germline V gene data show CDR1 as SGHTA and CDR2 as FQGNSA. Here the CDR3 DNA reads TGTGCCAGCAGTTCCAAACTAGCGGGACAAACCGGGGAGCTGTTTTTT. Its translation is CASSSKLAGQTGELFF.

This clonotype was detected many times. The chain couples TRBV4-1 to TRBJ2-2; D gene unclear. V shed 0 bases and J shed 7 bases, with 12 bases lying between them. CDR1 MGHRA and CDR2 YSYEKL come from the germline V gene. CDR3 size: 15 residues. The CDR3 protein is CASSQDYVRGGELFF. The CDR3 bases are TGCGCCAGCAGCCAAGATTATGTCCGAGGCGGGGAGCTGTTTTTT.

In its sample, this clonotype was seen many times. The rearrangement links TRBV20-1 to TRBJ2-7; maybe TRBD1 (5 bases). CDR3 size: 13 residues. Germline loops: CDR1 DFQATT, CDR2 SNEGSKA (reference sequence). Trimming stripped 3 bases from V and 6 bases from J, with 15 bases between. CDR3 sequence reads: CSASLGPRAEQYF. Written as DNA, the CDR3 is TGCAGTGCTAGTTTGGGGCCGAGAGCCGAGCAGTACTTC.

This clonotype was counted ten times or more. The V gene is TRBV20-1, the J gene TRBJ2-1, with TRBD2 matching 8 bases. This CDR3 spans 14 amino acids. The V gene's germline CDR1 is DFQATT and CDR2 SNEGSKA (reference sequence). The V and J ends lost 6 bases and 4 bases, in that order; junction bases with no gene match: 8. The DNA of the CDR3 is TGCAGTGCCCGATCGCCTAGCGGGTACAATGAGCAGTTCTTC. This translates into CSARSPSGYNEQFF.

This clonotype was seen a handful of times. The CDR3 region has the DNA TGCAGTGCTAGCGGGAGTCTTCCAGATACGCAGTATTTT. Translated: CSASGSLPDTQYF. This sequence joins TRBV20-1 and TRBJ2-3; D is possibly TRBD2 (6 bases). The germline CDR1 and CDR2 sequences are DFQATT and SNEGSKA (reference sequence). V dropped 3 bases and J dropped 4 bases, with 11 bases sitting between them. The CDR3 length is 13 residues.

The genes are TRBV7-2 and TRBJ1-2, with TRBD1 identical over 8 bases. This CDR3 has 15 residues. V gave up 5 bases and J gave up 5 bases; unmatched junction bases: 10. Germline CDR1 and CDR2: SGHTA and FQGNSA. This CDR3 is CASSPSTGGEYGYTF. CDR3 bases: TGTGCCAGCAGCCCGAGTACAGGGGGGGAATATGGCTACACCTTC.

Ten or more counts support this clonotype. The V gene is TRBV27, the J gene TRBJ2-3, with D unclear. Trimming removed 5 bases at V and 0 bases at J, with 21 bases between. This CDR3 has 18 amino acids. Germline V CDR1 and CDR2: MNHEY, SMNVEV (reference sequence). The CDR3: CASSKSPRVPISTDTQYF. The CDR3, as DNA: TGTGCCAGCAGTAAAAGCCCCCGGGTGCCGATAAGCACAGATACGCAGTATTTT.